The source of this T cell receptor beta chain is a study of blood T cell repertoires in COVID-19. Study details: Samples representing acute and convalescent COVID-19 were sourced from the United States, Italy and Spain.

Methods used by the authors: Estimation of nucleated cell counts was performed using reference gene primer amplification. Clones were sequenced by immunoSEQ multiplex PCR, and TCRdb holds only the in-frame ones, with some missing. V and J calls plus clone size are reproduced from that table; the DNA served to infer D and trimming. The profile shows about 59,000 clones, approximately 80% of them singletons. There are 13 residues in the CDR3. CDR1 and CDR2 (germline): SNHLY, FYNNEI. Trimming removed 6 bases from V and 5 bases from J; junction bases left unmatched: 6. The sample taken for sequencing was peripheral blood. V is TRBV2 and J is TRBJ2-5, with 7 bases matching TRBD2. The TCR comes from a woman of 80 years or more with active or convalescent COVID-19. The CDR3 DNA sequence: TGTGCCAGCAGGAGCGGGGTGGATGAGACCCAGTACTTC. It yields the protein CASRSGVDETQYF.